This section outlines one T cell receptor (beta chain) sequence together with its context. Its target is unknown. This specimen comes from a study of T-cell memory formation after mild COVID-19. Study-wide results and caveats: Clones contracting day 15 to 85 were balanced CD4/CD8; later expanders leaned CD4+. Memory cells collected pre-infection included some clones that later responded, suggesting cross-reactive memory joined.

Germline lookup yields CDR1 SGHRS and CDR2 YFSETQ. V lost 4 bases and J lost 1, with 15 bases in between. This CDR3 spans 16 amino acids. TCR alpha and TCR beta cDNA libraries with sample barcodes and UMIs came from 5'RACE using constant-segment primers. Each CDR3 protein is one row after TCRdb ran MiXCR on the 5' RACE reads. The sample holds tens of thousands of distinct CDR3 sequences, over 11% seen once. The genes are TRBV5-1 and TRBJ2-1; D might be TRBD2 (5 bases). The sample consisted of PBMCs or a T cell subset sorted from them (not recorded which). The receptor comes from an adult woman who had mild COVID-19 (a few samples of this study predate the infection). Cell type and time point are not known. For the CDR3, the DNA is TGCGCCAGCAGCCACCAGGAGGTTCCTTCCTACAATGAGCAGTTCTTC. Translated: CASSHQEVPSYNEQFF.